This entry lists 15 T cell receptor beta chains sequenced from one sample in a study of blood T cells in healthy people across ages (dated by TCRdb to the mid-2010s). The method behind the library was 5' RACE. Instrument on record: Illumina HiSeq 2500. The second PCR ran for about 6 to 12 cycles and used a J-beta primer mix along with a sample-barcoded 5' primer. TCRdb reprocessed the public reads (quality trimming at Q25 with fastp, clone calling with MiXCR) and kept in-frame beta chains. When rows share a CDR3 protein, they turn into one entry using the most common DNA and genes. The sample table contains about 680,000 distinct CDR3 sequences; only one count was recorded for approximately 49% of them. Under 35% of the sample comes from the top ten. The sequenced sample consisted of blood. The receptors stem from a woman aged 60-75 years in good health.

The CDR3 sequence is CASSNRGRETQYF. CDR3 nucleotides: TGTGCCAGCAGCAACAGGGGCCGAGAGACCCAGTACTTC. The gene calls are TRBV27 and TRBJ2-5; 7 bases are a match to TRBD1. After removal of 6 bases from V and 4 bases from J, the junction contained 5 bases not matched to a gene. The CDR3 extends over 13 amino acids. Germline loops: CDR1 MNHEY, CDR2 SMNVEV (reference sequence).

The V and J genes are TRBV9 and TRBJ2-7, with 12 bases fitting TRBD2. V lost 0 bases to trimming and J lost 7 bases; unmatched junction nucleotides: 5. Germline CDR1 and CDR2: SGDLS and YYNGEE. CDR3 length: 15 amino acids. CDR3 in DNA: TGTGCCAGCAGCGTAGGACTAGCGGGAGCGGAAGAGCAGTACTTC. Its protein is CASSVGLAGAEEQYF.

About this clonotype: A much larger clone is a single base away; this may be a read error. This chain links TRBV21-1 with TRBJ1-1. TRBV21-1 is described as a pseudogene. CDR3 length: 15 amino acids. The CDR3 nucleotides read TGTGCCAGCAGGCCACTAAGGGCAGGGAGCACTGAAGCTTTCTTT. Amino acid sequence: CASRPLRAGSTEAFF.

The sample holds one count of this clonotype. The chain recombines TRBV5-1 with TRBJ2-3; D may match TRBD1 or TRBD2 (6 bases each). Germline V gene data show CDR1 as SGHRS and CDR2 as YFSETQ. Trimming shortened V by 6 bases and J by 7 bases, and 15 bases separated the two germline ends. The CDR3 runs to 13 residues. The CDR3 DNA sequence: TGCGCCAGCAAGACGGACGGGGGCTATACGCAGTATTTT. Encoded protein: CASKTDGGYTQYF. The full variable domain, rest sourced from reference TRBV5-1 and TRBJ2-3, is KAGVTQTPRYLIKTRGQQVTLSCSPISGHRSVSWYQQTPGQGLQFLFEYFSETQRNKGNFPGRFSGRQFSNSRSEMNVSTLELGDSALYLCASKTDGGYTQYFGPGTRLTVL.

This chain links TRBV5-1 with TRBJ2-2, with D maybe TRBD2 (6 bases). Germline-derived CDR1 and CDR2 are SGHRS and YFSETQ. The CDR3 covers 14 residues. The V gene lost 2 bases and the J gene lost 6 bases, with 11 bases spanning the gap. The CDR3 sequence is CASSFGGVAGELFF. In DNA form, the CDR3 reads TGCGCCAGCAGCTTCGGAGGGGTAGCCGGGGAGCTGTTTTTT.

This rearrangement joins TRBV27 to TRBJ1-5; D perhaps matches TRBD1 (5 bases). CDR1 is MNHEY and CDR2 is SMNVEV in the germline V gene (reference sequence). The CDR3 extends over 17 amino acids. Trimming took 8 bases from V and 0 from J, leaving 20 bases between them. The CDR3 reads CASGLQALPYSNQPQHF. The CDR3 nucleotides read TGTGCCAGCGGGTTACAGGCCCTTCCCTATAGCAATCAGCCCCAGCATTTT.

A note on this clonotype: This may stem from a read error, because a much larger clone lies one nucleotide away. The rearrangement links TRBV7-8 to TRBJ2-7, with D possibly TRBD2 on 6 matching bases. The CDR3 extends over 12 amino acids. Germline loops: CDR1 SGHVS, CDR2 FQNEAQ. Trimming took off 5 bases at V and 6 bases at J, with 11 bases between the two ends. CDR3 sequence: CASSPTSFEQYF. CDR3 in DNA: TGTGCCAGCAGCCCGACTAGTTTCGAGCAGTACTTC. The full variable domain, its missing parts supplied by reference TRBV7-8 and TRBJ2-7, is GAGVSQSPRYKVAKRGQDVALRCDPISGHVSLFWYQQALGQGPEFLTYFQNEAQLDKSGLPSDRFFAERPEGSVSTLKIQRTQQEDSAVYLCASSPTSFEQYFGPGTRLTVT.

CDR3 loop: CASSLDGATSGNTIYF. The CDR3 region has the DNA TGCGCCAGCAGCTTGGATGGGGCTACCTCTGGAAACACCATATATTTT. V and J are TRBV5-1 and TRBJ1-3, with D possibly matching TRBD1 (5 bases). With 0 bases removed from V and 0 bases from J, the gap between germline ends came to 10 bases. This CDR3 is 16 amino acids long. Germline V gives CDR1 SGHRS, CDR2 YFSETQ.

This chain links TRBV2 with TRBJ2-3; 8 nucleotides line up with TRBD2. The CDR3 totals 16 residues. J lost 2 bases, V lost 2 bases, and 6 bases had no gene match. Germline-derived CDR1 and CDR2 are SNHLY and FYNNEI. This CDR3 reads CASSEWASGFTDTQYF. DNA for the CDR3: TGTGCCAGCAGTGAATGGGCTAGCGGGTTCACAGATACGCAGTATTTT.

This clonotype was observed a few times. V is TRBV7-2 and J is TRBJ2-7; 10 bases are shared with TRBD2. The CDR3 loop spans 16 amino acids. J lost 4 bases, V lost 3 bases, and 9 bases had no gene match. Germline V gives CDR1 SGHTA, CDR2 FQGNSA. The CDR3 DNA reads TGTGCCAGCAGCTTTGGGGTTAGCGGGAGGAATTACGAGCAGTACTTC. Its protein is CASSFGVSGRNYEQYF.

There are many counts of this clonotype. The CDR3 sequence: CASSVSGGPPSYEQYF. CDR3 in DNA: TGTGCCAGCAGCGTATCAGGGGGACCACCCTCCTACGAGCAGTACTTC. This chain uses TRBV9 with TRBJ2-7; 7 bases line up with TRBD1. Losses at the gene ends were 1 base for V and 0 bases for J; bases not matched to a gene: 7. The CDR3 runs to 16 residues. Looked up from germline, CDR1 is SGDLS and CDR2 is YYNGEE. The variable domain in full, completed from reference TRBV9 and TRBJ2-7, reads DSGVTQTPKHLITATGQRVTLRCSPRSGDLSVYWYQQSLDQGLQFLIQYYNGEERAKGNILERFSAQQFPDLHSELNLSSLELGDSALYFCASSVSGGPPSYEQYFGPGTRLTVT.

This clonotype has only one observation. With a much larger clone just one base away, this may be a read error. This chain joins TRBV7-2 and TRBJ2-1; no clear D gene. The length of the CDR3 is 14 residues. V was cut by 1 base and J by 13 bases, with 17 bases left in between. CDR1 is SGHTA and CDR2 is FQGNSA in the germline V gene. This chain's CDR3 is CASSLETVQETQFF. As DNA, the CDR3 is TGTGCCAGCAGCTTAGAGACGGTGCAAGAGACCCAGTTCTTC. Filled out from reference TRBV7-2 and TRBJ2-1, the complete variable domain reads GAGVSQSPSNKVTEKGKDVELRCDPISGHTALYWYRQSLGQGLEFLIYFQGNSAPDKSGLPSDRFSAERTGGSVSTLTIQRTQQEDSAVYLCASSLETVQETQFFGPGTRLTVL.

V usage is TRBV2 and J usage is TRBJ2-3, with D possibly matching TRBD2 (6 bases). The germline V gene has CDR1 SNHLY and CDR2 FYNNEI. This CDR3 has 14 residues. CDR3 protein: CATEGAEGTDTQYF. The DNA for the CDR3 is TGTGCTACCGAAGGAGCGGAGGGTACAGATACGCAGTATTTT.

This chain joins TRBV7-9 and TRBJ1-4; D remains unclear. The CDR3 runs 15 residues. In germline, CDR1 is SEHNR, CDR2 FQNEAQ (reference sequence). V gave up 4 bases and J gave up 5 bases, with 14 bases separating them. CDR3 nucleotides: TGTGCCAGCAGCTCCTACAGTGTTCGAAATGAAAAACTGTTTTTT. Protein sequence: CASSSYSVRNEKLFF.

The chain is built from TRBV29-1 and TRBJ2-6; the D is unclear. Trimming cost V 2 bases and J 1 base, with 6 bases left between them. The CDR3 loop spans 14 amino acids. Germline V gene lookup returns CDR1 SQVTM and CDR2 ANQGSEA. As DNA, the CDR3 is TGCAGCGTTGAACCAGATTCTGGGGCCAACGTCCTGACTTTC. Translated: CSVEPDSGANVLTF. The full variable domain, its missing parts supplied by reference TRBV29-1 and TRBJ2-6, is SAVISQKPSRDICQRGTSLTIQCQVDSQVTMMFWYRQQPGQSLTLIATANQGSEATYESGFVIDKFPISRPNLTFSTLTVSNMSPEDSSIYLCSVEPDSGANVLTFGAGSRLTVL.